Listed below are T cell receptor beta chains from one sample, sequenced in a study of blood T cell repertoires in COVID-19. Some clones are missing from TCRdb's copy, which holds only in-frame ones; the method was immunoSEQ multiplex PCR. The sample lists 300,000 to 350,000 clones, approximately 82% occurring once. Sequencing was carried out using peripheral blood. These receptors all stem from a man aged 25 to 40 with active or convalescent COVID-19. Each CDR3 is given with its conserved first and last residue. A D gene is named only where the DNA matches it firmly. A clone size is listed for some rows: how often the clone was seen (once, few, many), or a class if it is expanded.

clone_size j_call v_call d_call cdr3_nt cdr3_aa
NA TRBJ2-2 TRBV28 NA TGTGCCAGCAGTCTCCTGGGGCGAGGGGGTTCCGGGGAGCTGTTTTTT CASSLLGRGGSGELFF
NA TRBJ2-3 TRBV5-1 NA TGCGCCAGCAGCTTGGAACTAGCCTCCACAGATACGCAGTATTTT CASSLELASTDTQYF
NA TRBJ2-7 TRBV11-1 TRBD2 TGTGCCAGCAGCCCACTAGCGGGCCACGAGCAGTACTTC CASSPLAGHEQYF
NA TRBJ2-5 TRBV4-3 TRBD2 TGCGCCAGCAGCCAAGGGGGCCTAGCGGGGGGGGAGACCCAGTACTTC CASSQGGLAGGETQYF
NA TRBJ2-7 TRBV11-1 TRBD1 TGTGCCAGCAGCTTACAGGGGGCGTATAGGAAGCAGTACTTC CASSLQGAYRKQYF
NA TRBJ1-4 TRBV25-1 TRBD1 TGTGCCAGCAGTGAGGACAGGGACGGTGAAAAACTGTTTTTT CASSEDRDGEKLFF
once TRBJ2-3 TRBV29-1 NA TGCAGCGTTACCGACCTGAGGAATACGCAGTATTTT CSVTDLRNTQYF
NA TRBJ2-7 TRBV5-1 NA TGCGCCAGCAGCTTGGCCCTTGGTGGCAGGCCTTACTACGAGCAGTACTTC CASSLALGGRPYYEQYF
NA TRBJ2-1 TRBV7-9 NA TGTGCCAGCAGCTTAGGGACAAGACAGTTCCTGGACGATGAGCAGTTCTTC CASSLGTRQFLDDEQFF
NA TRBJ1-6 TRBV15 TRBD1 TGTGCCACCAGCCCGGGACAGGGGTATTCACCCCTCCACTTT CATSPGQGYSPLHF
NA TRBJ2-7 TRBV9 TRBD2 TGTGCCAGCAGCCCACTTGGTAGCGGGTTCTCCTACGAGCAGTACTTC CASSPLGSGFSYEQYF
NA TRBJ1-5 TRBV5-1 TRBD1 TGCGCCAGCAGCACGGGACAGTGGAATCAGCCCCAGCATTTT CASSTGQWNQPQHF
NA TRBJ2-7 TRBV4-3 TRBD1 TGCGCCAGCAGCCAAGACAGGGGGAGATGGGGCTACGAGCAGTACTTC CASSQDRGRWGYEQYF
many TRBJ2-2 TRBV3-1/TRBV3-2 TRBD2 TGTGCCAGCAGCCAAGATCCACTAGCGGGAGCGAACACCGGGGAGCTGTTTTTT CASSQDPLAGANTGELFF
NA TRBJ1-1 TRBV7-2 NA TGTGCCAGCAGCCAGAGGACAGTACGCCTGAACACTGAAGCTTTCTTT CASSQRTVRLNTEAFF
once TRBJ2-5 TRBV25-1 NA TGTGCCAGCAGTGAAGGGAGGGGGGCACAAGAGACCCAGTACTTC CASSEGRGAQETQYF
few TRBJ1-1 TRBV6-2/TRBV6-3 NA TGTGCCAGCAGTCTATCAAAGAACACTGAAGCTTTCTTT CASSLSKNTEAFF
NA TRBJ1-5 TRBV4-2 NA TGTGCCAGCAGCCAAGATTGGGCCTCGCAGGGTGGGCAGCCCCAGCATTTT CASSQDWASQGGQPQHF
few TRBJ1-6 TRBV7-9 NA TGTGCCAGCAGGCTTGGGAGAACTTCACCCCTCCACTTT CASRLGRTSPLHF
NA TRBJ2-1 TRBV27 TRBD2 TGTGCCAGCAGACCCCGGGGAGCGGGAGGCCGGGTTGAGCAGTTCTTC CASRPRGAGGRVEQFF
once TRBJ2-7 TRBV5-8 NA TGTGCCAGCAGCTTGGGGCAGGTTCCCTACGAGCAGTACTTC CASSLGQVPYEQYF
once TRBJ2-5 TRBV30 TRBD1 TGTGCCTGCACCGGGACAGGGGATTGGGAGACCCAGTACTTC CACTGTGDWETQYF
NA TRBJ2-7 TRBV19 NA TGTGCCAGTAGTGAGGGATTTCCCTACGAGCAGTACTTC CASSEGFPYEQYF
few TRBJ2-5 TRBV4-2 TRBD2 TGTGCCAGCAGTGCGCTCGCGGGGGGGCATAAAGAGACCCAGTACTTC CASSALAGGHKETQYF
NA TRBJ2-3 TRBV6-7 NA TGTGCCAGCAGTCCCTTCGAGTTTAGCACAGATACGCAGTATTTT CASSPFEFSTDTQYF
NA TRBJ2-1 TRBV6-2/TRBV6-3 TRBD2 TGTGCCAGCAGTTCAGGCAAAGGGACTAGCGGGGTACGCTCCTACAATGAGCAGTTCTTC CASSSGKGTSGVRSYNEQFF
NA TRBJ1-2 TRBV12-3/TRBV12-4 NA TGTGCCAGCAGTCCTGCGGGCCGCGCTGGCTACACCTTC CASSPAGRAGYTF
NA TRBJ2-1 TRBV30 TRBD2 TGTGCCTATCGTAGCGGGAGGCTGTCCTACAATGAGCAGTTCTTC CAYRSGRLSYNEQFF
NA TRBJ2-2 TRBV3-1/TRBV3-2 TRBD2 TGTGCCAGCAGCCTACTAGCGGGAATGGCCGGGGAGCTGTTTTTT CASSLLAGMAGELFF
few TRBJ2-6 TRBV9 TRBD2 TGTGCCAGCAGCCTGCTACCGGGACTAGCGGGTGCTCCCGTCTCTGGGGCCAACGTCCTGACTTTC CASSLLPGLAGAPVSGANVLTF
NA TRBJ2-7 TRBV4-2 NA TGTGCCAGCAGCCAGGCCGGAGGGGCGTCCTCCTACGAGCAGTACTTC CASSQAGGASSYEQYF
NA TRBJ1-6 TRBV30 NA TGTGCCTGGAACCGGCAGGAATATTCACCCCTCCACTTT CAWNRQEYSPLHF
NA TRBJ2-5 TRBV28 TRBD1 TGTGCCAAACCCCACGGACAGGCAGTCTCTCAAGAGACCCAGTACTTC CAKPHGQAVSQETQYF
NA TRBJ2-2 TRBV4-1 TRBD2 TGCGCCAGCAGCCAAGATCTAGAACTAGCGGGGGGCCAGAACACCGGGGAGCTGTTTTTT CASSQDLELAGGQNTGELFF
NA TRBJ1-2 TRBV6-5 NA TGTGCCAGCAGTTACTCAGCCGACGGGCGGGGCTATGGCTACACCTTC CASSYSADGRGYGYTF